Listed here are 7 T cell receptor beta chains from one sample, sequenced in a study of post-analysis software for immune sequencing data. Broader study findings: Patients carried 5 or 6 TRBV segments more frequently than controls did, and TRBV5-6, TRBV5-1 and TRBV20-1 were among them.

These TCRs are of unknown antigen specificity. The authors incorporated unique molecular identifiers into the TCR beta cDNA libraries. One entry per CDR3 protein, called by TCRdb with MiXCR from the PCR reads. Among more than 450,000 distinct CDR3 sequences listed, around 47% were seen once. Sequencing was carried out using blood. These receptors all come from a girl aged 5 to 17 with multiple sclerosis.

The V call is TRBV5-1, the J call TRBJ2-3; D may be TRBD1 (5 bases). Trimming removed 5 bases from V and 0 bases from J, with 13 bases in between. CDR3 length: 15 amino acids. CDR1 and CDR2 (germline): SGHRS, YFSETQ. In DNA form, the CDR3 reads TGCGCCAGCAGACACGACAGCACTAGCACAGATACGCAGTATTTT. Translated: CASRHDSTSTDTQYF.

A few counts support this clonotype. The V gene is TRBV24-1, the J gene TRBJ2-1; TRBD1 matches 9 bases. The CDR3 extends over 15 amino acids. J was trimmed by 3 bases and V by 3 bases; bases with no gene match: 2. Germline values: CDR1 KGHDR, CDR2 SFDVKD. Here the CDR3 DNA reads TGTGCCACCAGTGATCCGGGACAGGGCTACAATGAGCAGTTCTTC. Translated: CATSDPGQGYNEQFF.

The chain joins TRBV7-2 to TRBJ1-5; perhaps TRBD1 as D (5 bases). Trimming took off 3 bases at V and 0 bases at J, with 12 bases between the two ends. The CDR3 spans 16 residues. Looked up from germline, CDR1 is SGHTA and CDR2 is FQGNSA. CDR3 DNA: TGTGCCAGCAGCTTTGCGGCAGGACATAGCAATCAGCCCCAGCATTTT. This encodes CASSFAAGHSNQPQHF.

The chain employs TRBV20-1 and TRBJ1-1; TRBD1 is a possible D gene (5 bases). Looked up from germline, CDR1 is DFQATT and CDR2 is SNEGSKA (reference sequence). V dropped 5 bases and J dropped 1 base, with 11 bases sitting between them. The CDR3 has 13 amino acids. The CDR3 loop reads CSAAGRPNTEAFF. The CDR3 region has the DNA TGCAGTGCTGCGGGGCGCCCGAACACTGAAGCTTTCTTT.

The gene calls are TRBV27 and TRBJ2-7; 7 bases are a match to TRBD1. Per germline, CDR1 MNHEY and CDR2 SMNVEV (reference sequence). This CDR3 has 13 residues. Unmatched junction bases numbered 4, after V lost 6 bases and J lost 2 bases. The CDR3 region has the DNA TGTGCCAGCAGAGACAGGGATACCTACGAGCAGTACTTC. This translates into CASRDRDTYEQYF.

This chain joins TRBV7-9 and TRBJ2-1; 10 nucleotides line up with TRBD1. Germline V lookup: CDR1 SEHNR, CDR2 FQNEAQ (reference sequence). Trimming removed 4 bases from V and 9 bases from J; junction bases left unmatched: 15. The CDR3 spans 17 residues. CDR3 nucleotides: TGTGCCAGCAGCTCACCAACCCAGGGGAGGACAGGGGGTGAGCAGTTCTTC. This gives the protein CASSSPTQGRTGGEQFF.

A note on this clonotype: At one boundary the junction diverges from the germline segment, which might be a read error. V usage is TRBV12-3 or TRBV12-4 and J usage is TRBJ1-2; perhaps TRBD1 as D (5 bases). CDR3 length equals 13 residues. DNA for the CDR3: TGTGCCAGCAGGTTAGGGACCCGCTATGGCTACACCTTC. It encodes CASRLGTRYGYTF.